This entry features one TCR beta chain sequence. The V gene's germline CDR1 is SGHDT and CDR2 YYEEEE. V was trimmed by 0 bases and J by 0 bases, leaving 7 bases between them. The CDR3 is made up of 15 amino acids. Authors' methods: Amplification of reference gene primers was used by the study to estimate nucleated cell counts. Here immunoSEQ multiplex PCR was the method, and the copy in TCRdb shows in-frame clones only, minus some. The DNA gave D and trimming, while V, J and clone size come from that table. The sample yields 15,000 to 20,000 clones, approximately 88% seen once. The data were taken from a study of blood T cell repertoires in COVID-19. Study-level background: Sources were T cells, B-cell-depleted T cells, or PBMCs; the material itself was cDNA or gDNA.

The receptor was derived from a woman under 40 who had recovered from COVID-19. Material: PBMCs or T cells enriched from blood (not recorded which). This chain joins TRBV5-6 and TRBJ2-1; a weak D match, TRBD1 (5 bases). CDR3 nucleotides: TGTGCCAGCAGCTTGGGGGGCGGCTCCTACAATGAGCAGTTCTTC. Protein product: CASSLGGGSYNEQFF.